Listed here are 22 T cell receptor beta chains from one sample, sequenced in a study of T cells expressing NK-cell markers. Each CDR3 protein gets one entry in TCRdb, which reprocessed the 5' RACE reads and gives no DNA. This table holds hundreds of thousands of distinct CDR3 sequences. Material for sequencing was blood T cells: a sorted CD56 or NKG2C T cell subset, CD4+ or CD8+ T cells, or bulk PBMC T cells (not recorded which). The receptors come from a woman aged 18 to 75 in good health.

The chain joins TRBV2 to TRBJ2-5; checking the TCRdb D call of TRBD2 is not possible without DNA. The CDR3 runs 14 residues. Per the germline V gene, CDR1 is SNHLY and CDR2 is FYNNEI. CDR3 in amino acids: CASFLAGYQETQYF.

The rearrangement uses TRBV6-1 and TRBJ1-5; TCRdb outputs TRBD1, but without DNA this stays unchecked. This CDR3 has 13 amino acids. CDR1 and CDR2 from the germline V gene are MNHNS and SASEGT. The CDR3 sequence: CASGSPPNQPQHF.

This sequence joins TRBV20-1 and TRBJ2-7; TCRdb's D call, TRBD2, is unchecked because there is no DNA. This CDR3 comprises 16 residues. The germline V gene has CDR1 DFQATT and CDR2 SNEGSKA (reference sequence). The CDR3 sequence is CSARKSGTGASYEQYF.

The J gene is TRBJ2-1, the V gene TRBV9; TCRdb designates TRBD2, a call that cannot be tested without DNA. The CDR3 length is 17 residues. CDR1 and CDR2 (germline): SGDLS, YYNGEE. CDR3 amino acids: CASSVASGVTIYNEQFF.

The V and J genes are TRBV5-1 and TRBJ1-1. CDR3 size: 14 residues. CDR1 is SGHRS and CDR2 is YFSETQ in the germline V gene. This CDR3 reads CASSLEGSYTEAFF.

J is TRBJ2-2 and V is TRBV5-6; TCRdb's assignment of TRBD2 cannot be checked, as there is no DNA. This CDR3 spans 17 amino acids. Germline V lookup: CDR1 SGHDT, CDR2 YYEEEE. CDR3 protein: CASSSAGLAGNTGELFF.

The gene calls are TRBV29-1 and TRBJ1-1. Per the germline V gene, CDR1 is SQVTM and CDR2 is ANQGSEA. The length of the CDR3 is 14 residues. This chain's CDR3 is CSVEGQFVNTEAFF. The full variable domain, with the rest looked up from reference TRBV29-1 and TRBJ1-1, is SAVISQKPSRDICQRGTSLTIQCQVDSQVTMMFWYRQQPGQSLTLIATANQGSEATYESGFVIDKFPISRPNLTFSTLTVSNMSPEDSSIYLCSVEGQFVNTEAFFGQGTRLTVV.

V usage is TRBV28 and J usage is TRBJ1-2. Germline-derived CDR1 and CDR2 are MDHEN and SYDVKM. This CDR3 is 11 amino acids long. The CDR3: CATTSEYGYTF.

The CDR3 is CASSQDHSFRDFAYEQYF. V usage is TRBV4-3 and J usage is TRBJ2-7; checking the TCRdb D call of TRBD2 is not possible without DNA. In germline, CDR1 is LGHNA, CDR2 YSLEER. This CDR3 region has 18 residues.

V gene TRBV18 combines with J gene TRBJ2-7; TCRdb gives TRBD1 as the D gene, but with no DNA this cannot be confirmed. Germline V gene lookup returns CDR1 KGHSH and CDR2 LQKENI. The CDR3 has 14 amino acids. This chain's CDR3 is CASSPRGLGYEQYF.

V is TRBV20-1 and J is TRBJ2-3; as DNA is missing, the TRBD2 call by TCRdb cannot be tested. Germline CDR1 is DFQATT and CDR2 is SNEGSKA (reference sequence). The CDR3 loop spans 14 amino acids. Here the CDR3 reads CSAIKRGATDTQYF.

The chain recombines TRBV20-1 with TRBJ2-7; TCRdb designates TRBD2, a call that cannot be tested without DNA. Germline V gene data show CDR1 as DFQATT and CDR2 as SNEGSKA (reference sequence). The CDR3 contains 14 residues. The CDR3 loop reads CSAKLAGGPREQYF.

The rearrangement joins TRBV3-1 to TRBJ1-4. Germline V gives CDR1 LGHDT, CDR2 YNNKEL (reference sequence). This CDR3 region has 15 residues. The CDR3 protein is CASSPDRVDYEKLFF.

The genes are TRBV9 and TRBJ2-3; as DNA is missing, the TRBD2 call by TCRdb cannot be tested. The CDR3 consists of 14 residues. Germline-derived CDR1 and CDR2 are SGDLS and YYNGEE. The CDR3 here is CASQRAPVTDTQYF.

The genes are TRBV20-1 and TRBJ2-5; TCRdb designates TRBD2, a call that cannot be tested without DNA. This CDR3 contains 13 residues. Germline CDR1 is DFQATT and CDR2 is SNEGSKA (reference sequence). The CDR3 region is CSASIAGRETQYF.

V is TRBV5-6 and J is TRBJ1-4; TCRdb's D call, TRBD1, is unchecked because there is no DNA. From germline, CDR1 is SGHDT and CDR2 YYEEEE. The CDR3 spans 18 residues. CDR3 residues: CASSLGAHSGTGKEKLFF.

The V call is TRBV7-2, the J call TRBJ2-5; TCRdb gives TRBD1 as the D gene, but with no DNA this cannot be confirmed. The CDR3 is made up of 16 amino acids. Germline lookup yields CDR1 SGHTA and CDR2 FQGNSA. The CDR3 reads CASSLSTGSNRKTQYF.

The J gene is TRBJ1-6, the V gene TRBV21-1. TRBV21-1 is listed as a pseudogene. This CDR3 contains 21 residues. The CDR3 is CASSQSGRGGPSPKDNSPLHF.

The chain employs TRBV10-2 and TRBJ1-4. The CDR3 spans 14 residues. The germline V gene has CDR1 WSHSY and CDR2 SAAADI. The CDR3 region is CASSRGVLPEKLFF.

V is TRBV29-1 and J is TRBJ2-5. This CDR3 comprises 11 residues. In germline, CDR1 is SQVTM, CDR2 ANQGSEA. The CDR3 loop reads CSVKSQETQYF.

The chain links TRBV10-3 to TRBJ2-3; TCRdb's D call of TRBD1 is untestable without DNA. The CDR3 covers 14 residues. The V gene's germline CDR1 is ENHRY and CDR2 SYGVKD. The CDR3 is CAISGRPQGDTQYF.

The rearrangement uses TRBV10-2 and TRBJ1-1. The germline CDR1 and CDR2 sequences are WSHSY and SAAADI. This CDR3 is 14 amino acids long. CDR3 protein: CASSEEGLRTEAFF.